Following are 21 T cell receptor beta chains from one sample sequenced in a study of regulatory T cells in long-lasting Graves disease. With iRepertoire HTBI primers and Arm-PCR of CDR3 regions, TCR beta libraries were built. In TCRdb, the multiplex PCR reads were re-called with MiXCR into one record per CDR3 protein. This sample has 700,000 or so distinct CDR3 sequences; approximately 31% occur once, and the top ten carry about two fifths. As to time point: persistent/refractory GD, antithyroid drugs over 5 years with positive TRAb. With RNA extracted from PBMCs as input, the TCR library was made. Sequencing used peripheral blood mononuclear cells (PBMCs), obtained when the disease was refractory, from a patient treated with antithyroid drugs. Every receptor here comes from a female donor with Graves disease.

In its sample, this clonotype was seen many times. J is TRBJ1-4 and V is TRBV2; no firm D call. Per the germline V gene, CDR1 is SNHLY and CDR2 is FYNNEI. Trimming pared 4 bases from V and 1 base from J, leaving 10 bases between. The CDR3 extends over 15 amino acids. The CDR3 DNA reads TGTGCCAGCAGTGGAAGGGTTAAAACTAATGAAAAACTGTTTTTT. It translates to CASSGRVKTNEKLFF.

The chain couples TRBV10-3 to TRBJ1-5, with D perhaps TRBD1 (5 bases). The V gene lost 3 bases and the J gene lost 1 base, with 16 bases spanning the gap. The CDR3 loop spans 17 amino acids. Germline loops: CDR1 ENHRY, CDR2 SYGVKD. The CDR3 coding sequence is TGTGCCATCAGTGACCCGGGACGGGTTCAGAGCAATCAGCCCCAGCATTTT. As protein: CAISDPGRVQSNQPQHF.

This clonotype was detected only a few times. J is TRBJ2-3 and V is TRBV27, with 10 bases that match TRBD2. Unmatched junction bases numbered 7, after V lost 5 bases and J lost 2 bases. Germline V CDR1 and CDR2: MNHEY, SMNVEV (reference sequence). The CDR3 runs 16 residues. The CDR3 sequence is CASSPWTSGYTDTQYF. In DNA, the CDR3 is TGTGCCAGCAGTCCCTGGACTAGCGGATACACAGATACGCAGTATTTT.

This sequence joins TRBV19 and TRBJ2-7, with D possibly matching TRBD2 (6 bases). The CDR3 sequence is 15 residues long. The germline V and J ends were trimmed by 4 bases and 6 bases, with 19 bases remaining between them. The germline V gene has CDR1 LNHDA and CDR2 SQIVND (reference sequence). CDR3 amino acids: CASSTNRRGFGEQYF. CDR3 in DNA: TGTGCCAGTAGTACCAACCGGAGGGGCTTCGGCGAGCAGTACTTC.

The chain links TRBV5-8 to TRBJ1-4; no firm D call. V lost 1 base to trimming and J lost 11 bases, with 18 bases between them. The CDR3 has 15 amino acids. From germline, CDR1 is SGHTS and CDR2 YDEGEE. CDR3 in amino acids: CASSLMKVTRSKLFF. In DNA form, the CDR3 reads TGTGCCAGCAGCTTGATGAAGGTAACCCGAAGCAAACTGTTTTTT.

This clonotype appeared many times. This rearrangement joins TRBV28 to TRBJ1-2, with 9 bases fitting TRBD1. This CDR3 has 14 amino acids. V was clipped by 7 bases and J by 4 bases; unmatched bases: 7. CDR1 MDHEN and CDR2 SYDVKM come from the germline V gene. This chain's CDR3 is CASTEQGAVYGYTF. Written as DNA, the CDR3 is TGTGCCAGCACCGAACAGGGGGCGGTCTATGGCTACACCTTC.

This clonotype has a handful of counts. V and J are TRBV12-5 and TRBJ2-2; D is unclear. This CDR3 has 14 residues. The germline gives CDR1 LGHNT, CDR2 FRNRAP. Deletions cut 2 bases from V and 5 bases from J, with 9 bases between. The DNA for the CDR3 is TGTGCTAGTGGTTTGTATTCCACTACCGGGGAGCTGTTTTTT. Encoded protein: CASGLYSTTGELFF. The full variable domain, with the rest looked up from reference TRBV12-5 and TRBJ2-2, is DARVTQTPRHKVTEMGQEVTMRCQPILGHNTVFWYRQTMMQGLELLAYFRNRAPLDDSGMPKDRFSAEMPDATLATLKIQPSEPRDSAVYFCASGLYSTTGELFFGEGSRLTVL.

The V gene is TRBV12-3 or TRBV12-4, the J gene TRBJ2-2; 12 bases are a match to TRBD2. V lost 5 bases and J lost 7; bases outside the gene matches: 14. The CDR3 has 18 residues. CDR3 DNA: TGTGCCAGCAGTACAAAACACCACGGACTAGCGGGAATCGGGGAGCTGTTTTTT. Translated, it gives CASSTKHHGLAGIGELFF.

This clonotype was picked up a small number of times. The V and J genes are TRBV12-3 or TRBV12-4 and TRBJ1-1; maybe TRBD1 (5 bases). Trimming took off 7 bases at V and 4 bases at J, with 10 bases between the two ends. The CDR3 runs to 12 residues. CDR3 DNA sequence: TGTGCCAGCACCTGGGGGGGCACTGAAGCTTTCTTT. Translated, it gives CASTWGGTEAFF.

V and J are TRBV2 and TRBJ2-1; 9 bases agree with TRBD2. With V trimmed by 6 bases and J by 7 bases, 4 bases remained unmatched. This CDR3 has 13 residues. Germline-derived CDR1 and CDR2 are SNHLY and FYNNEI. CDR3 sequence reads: CASRNSGSNEQFF. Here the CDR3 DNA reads TGTGCCAGCAGGAATAGCGGGAGTAATGAGCAGTTCTTC.

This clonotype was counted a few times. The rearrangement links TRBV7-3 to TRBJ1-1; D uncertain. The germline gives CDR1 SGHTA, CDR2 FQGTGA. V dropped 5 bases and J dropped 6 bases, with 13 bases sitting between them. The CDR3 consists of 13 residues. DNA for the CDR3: TGTGCCAGCAGCCAAAACACGGCCGCTGAAGCTTTCTTT. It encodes CASSQNTAAEAFF.

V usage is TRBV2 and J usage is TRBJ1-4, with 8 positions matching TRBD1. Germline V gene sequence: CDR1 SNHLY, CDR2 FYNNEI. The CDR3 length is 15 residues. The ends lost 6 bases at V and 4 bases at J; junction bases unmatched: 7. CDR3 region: CASRSDRGVNEKLFF. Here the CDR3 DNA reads TGTGCCAGCAGGTCTGACAGGGGAGTTAATGAAAAACTGTTTTTT.

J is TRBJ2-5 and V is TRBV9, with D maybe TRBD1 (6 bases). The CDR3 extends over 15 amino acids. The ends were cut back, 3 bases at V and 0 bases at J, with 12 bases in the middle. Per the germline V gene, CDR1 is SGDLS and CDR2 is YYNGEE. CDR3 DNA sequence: TGTGCCAGCAGCGCGGCAGGGGCGTACCAAGAGACCCAGTACTTC. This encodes CASSAAGAYQETQYF.

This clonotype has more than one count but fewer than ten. The CDR3 spells CASSLPPDRERLQETQYF. CDR3 in DNA: TGTGCCAGCAGTCTCCCCCCGGACAGGGAGCGACTACAAGAGACCCAGTACTTC. V is TRBV6-1 and J is TRBJ2-5; TRBD1 matches at 8 bases. V lost 5 bases to trimming and J lost 2 bases; unmatched junction nucleotides: 16. The CDR3 spans 18 residues. The V gene's germline CDR1 is MNHNS and CDR2 SASEGT.

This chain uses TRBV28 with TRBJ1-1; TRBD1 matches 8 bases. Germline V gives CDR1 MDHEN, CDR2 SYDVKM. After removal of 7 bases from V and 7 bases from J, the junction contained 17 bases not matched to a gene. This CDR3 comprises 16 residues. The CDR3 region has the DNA TGTGCCAGCACCACCTTTGGGCCAGGGGGCTTGGGTGAAGCTTTCTTT. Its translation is CASTTFGPGGLGEAFF.

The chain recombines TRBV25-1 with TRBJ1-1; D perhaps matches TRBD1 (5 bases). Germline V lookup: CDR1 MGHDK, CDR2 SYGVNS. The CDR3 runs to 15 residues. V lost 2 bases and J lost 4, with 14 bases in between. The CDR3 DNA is TGTGCCAGCAGTGAAACAAGGCTGGGGGGCACTGAAGCTTTCTTT. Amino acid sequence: CASSETRLGGTEAFF. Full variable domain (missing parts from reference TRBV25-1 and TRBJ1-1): EADIYQTPRYLVIGTGKKITLECSQTMGHDKMYWYQQDPGMELHLIHYSYGVNSTEKGDLSSESTVSRIRTEHFPLTLESARPSHTSQYLCASSETRLGGTEAFFGQGTRLTVV.

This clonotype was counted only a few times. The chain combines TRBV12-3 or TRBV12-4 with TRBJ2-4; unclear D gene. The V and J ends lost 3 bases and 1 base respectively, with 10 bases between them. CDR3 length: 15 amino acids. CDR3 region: CASSFAVQAKNIQYF. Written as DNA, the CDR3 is TGTGCCAGCAGTTTTGCCGTCCAGGCCAAAAACATTCAGTACTTC.

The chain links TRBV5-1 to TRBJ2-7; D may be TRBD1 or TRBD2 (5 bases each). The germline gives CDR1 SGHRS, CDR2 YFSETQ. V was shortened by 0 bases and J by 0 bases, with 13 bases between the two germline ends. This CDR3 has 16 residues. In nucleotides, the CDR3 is TGCGCCAGCAGCTTGGGGGGGTATACCTTCTCCTACGAGCAGTACTTC. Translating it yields CASSLGGYTFSYEQYF.

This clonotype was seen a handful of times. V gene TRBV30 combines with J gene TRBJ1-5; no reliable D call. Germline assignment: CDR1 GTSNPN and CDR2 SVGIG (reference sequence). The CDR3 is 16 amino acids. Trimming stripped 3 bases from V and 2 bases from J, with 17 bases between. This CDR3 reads CAWSVAGGSGNQPQHF. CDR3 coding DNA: TGTGCCTGGAGCGTGGCGGGAGGGTCGGGCAATCAGCCCCAGCATTTT. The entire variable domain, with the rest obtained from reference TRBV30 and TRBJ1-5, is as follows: SQTIHQWPATLVQPVGSPLSLECTVEGTSNPNLYWYRQAAGRGLQLLFYSVGIGQISSEVPQNLSASRPQDRQFILSSKKLLLSDSGFYLCAWSVAGGSGNQPQHFGDGTRLSIL.

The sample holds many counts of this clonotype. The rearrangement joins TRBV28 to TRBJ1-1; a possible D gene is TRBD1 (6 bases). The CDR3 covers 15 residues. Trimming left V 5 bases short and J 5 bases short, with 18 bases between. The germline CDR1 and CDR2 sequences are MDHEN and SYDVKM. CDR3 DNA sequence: TGTGCCAGCAGTCACTTTCCAGGGGTAGAAACTGAAGCTTTCTTT. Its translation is CASSHFPGVETEAFF. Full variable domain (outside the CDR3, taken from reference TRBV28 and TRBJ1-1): DVKVTQSSRYLVKRTGEKVFLECVQDMDHENMFWYRQDPGLGLRLIYFSYDVKMKEKGDIPEGYSVSREKKERFSLILESASTNQTSMYLCASSHFPGVETEAFFGQGTRLTVV.

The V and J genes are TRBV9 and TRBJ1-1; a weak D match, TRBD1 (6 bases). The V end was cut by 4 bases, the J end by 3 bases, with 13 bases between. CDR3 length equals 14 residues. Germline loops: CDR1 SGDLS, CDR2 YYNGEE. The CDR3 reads CASSPQGSDTEAFF. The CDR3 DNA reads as TGTGCCAGCAGCCCCCAGGGGTCGGACACTGAAGCTTTCTTT.